This T cell receptor (beta chain) was sequenced for a study of cytomegalovirus exposure and HLA in healthy donors. For the study at large: The use of the same platform for the roughly 110 validation repertoires and the 600 to 700 first-cohort repertoires was reported by a later analysis. Notes on the study in general: Across donors, most TCRs were seen rarely, yet some public ones were widespread. The study put 150 or so TCR beta chains on its list as cytomegalovirus-associated.

As to this clone: What it recognizes is unknown.

Measured with immunoSEQ multiplex PCR; TCRdb has only the in-frame clones, and not every one. Found here are 95,000 to 150,000 clones, 89% of them singletons; the top ten hold 1.1%. The germline CDR1 and CDR2 sequences are MNHNY and SVGAGI (reference sequence). The length of the CDR3 is 15 residues. V shed 2 bases and J shed 5 bases, with 14 bases lying between them. Sequenced material: PBMCs. The chain employs TRBV6-6 and TRBJ2-3; a possible D gene is TRBD1 (6 bases). The sequence was collected from a woman aged 18 to 35 in good health and CMV-seronegative. For the CDR3, the DNA is TGTGCCAGCAGTTACCAGAACAGGGCGGGAGATACGCAGTATTTT. Residues: CASSYQNRAGDTQYF.